Sequencing of this TCR beta chain was carried out in a study of T cell responses to AZD1222 COVID-19 vaccine. This CDR3 has 15 residues. Per the germline V gene, CDR1 is MNHEY and CDR2 is SVGAGI. The trim removed 6 bases at V and 5 bases at J, leaving 10 bases unmatched. The data were produced by immunoSEQ multiplex PCR, yet TCRdb's version contains in-frame clones alone and is incomplete. The repertoire holds 120,000 or so clones, with roughly 89% as singletons. The origin of this receptor is an adult in good health. V usage is TRBV6-5 and J usage is TRBJ1-5, with 7 bases fitting TRBD1. The source material was peripheral blood, sampled on day 0 of AZD1222 vaccination. Here the CDR3 DNA reads TGTGCCAGCAGCTTCGACAGGGAAGGATATCAGCCCCAGCATTTT. Translation: CASSFDREGYQPQHF.